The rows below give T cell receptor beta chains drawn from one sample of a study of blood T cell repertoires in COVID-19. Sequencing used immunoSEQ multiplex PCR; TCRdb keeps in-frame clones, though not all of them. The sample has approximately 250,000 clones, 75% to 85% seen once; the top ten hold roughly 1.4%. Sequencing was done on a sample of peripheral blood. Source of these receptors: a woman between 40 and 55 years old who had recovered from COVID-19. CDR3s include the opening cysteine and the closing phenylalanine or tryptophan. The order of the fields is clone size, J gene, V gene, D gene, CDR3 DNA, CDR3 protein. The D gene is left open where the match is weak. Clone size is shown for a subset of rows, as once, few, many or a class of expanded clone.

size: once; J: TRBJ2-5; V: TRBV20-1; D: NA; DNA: TGCAGTGCTAGTCAGGTTGGTCTACAAGAGACCCAGTACTTC; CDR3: CSASQVGLQETQYF
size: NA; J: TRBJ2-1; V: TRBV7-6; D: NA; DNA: TGTGCCAGCAGCTACGGGATTAACAATGAGCAGTTCTTC; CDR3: CASSYGINNEQFF
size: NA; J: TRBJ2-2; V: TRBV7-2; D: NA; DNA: TGTGCCAGCAGCTTAGCCCGCGGCACCGGGGAGCTGTTTTTT; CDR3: CASSLARGTGELFF
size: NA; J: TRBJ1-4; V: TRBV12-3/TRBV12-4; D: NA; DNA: TGTGCCAGCAGTGAAGTGGAGTTTGAAAAACTGTTTTTT; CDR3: CASSEVEFEKLFF
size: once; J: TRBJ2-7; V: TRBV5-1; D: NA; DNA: TGCGCCAGCAGCTTGACAGGTACCTACGAGCAGTACTTC; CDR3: CASSLTGTYEQYF
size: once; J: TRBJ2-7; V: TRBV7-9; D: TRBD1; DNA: TGTGCCAGCAGCTTCGGACAGGTCGACTACGAGCAGTACTTC; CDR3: CASSFGQVDYEQYF
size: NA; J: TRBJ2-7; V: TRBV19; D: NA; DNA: TGTGCCAGTAGTATTAAATGGGGGACAAACGAGCAGTACTTC; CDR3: CASSIKWGTNEQYF
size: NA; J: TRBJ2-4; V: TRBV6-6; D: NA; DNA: TGTGCCAGCAGAAAGAATCCCTACGGGGGACCCATTCAGTACTTC; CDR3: CASRKNPYGGPIQYF
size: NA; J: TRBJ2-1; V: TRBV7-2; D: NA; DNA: TGTGCCAGCAGCTTAAACAGTTACAATGAGCAGTTCTTC; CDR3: CASSLNSYNEQFF
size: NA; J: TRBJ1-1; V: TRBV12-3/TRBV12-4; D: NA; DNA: TGTGCCAGCAGCATGGATGGGGGCGCGGCTTTCTTT; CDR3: CASSMDGGAAFF
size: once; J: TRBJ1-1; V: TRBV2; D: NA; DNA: TGTGCCGTGCTAAAGCGACAGACTGAAGCTTTCTTT; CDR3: CAVLKRQTEAFF
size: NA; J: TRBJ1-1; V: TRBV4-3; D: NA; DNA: TGCGCCAGCAGCCATGAGGCCGAAGCTTTCTTT; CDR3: CASSHEAEAFF
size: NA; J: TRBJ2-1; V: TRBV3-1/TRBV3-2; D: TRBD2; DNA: TGTGCCAGCAGCCAACTAGCGGGCGACAATGAGCAGTTCTTC; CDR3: CASSQLAGDNEQFF
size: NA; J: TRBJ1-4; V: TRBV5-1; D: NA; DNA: TGCGCCAGCAGCCTAACGACAGGCGAGGAAAAACTGTTTTTT; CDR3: CASSLTTGEEKLFF
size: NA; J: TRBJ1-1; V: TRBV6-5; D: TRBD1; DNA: TGTGCCAGCAGAGGCCCAGGGGGCGGTGAAGCTTTCTTT; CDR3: CASRGPGGGEAFF
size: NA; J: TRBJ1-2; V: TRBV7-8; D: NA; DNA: TGTGCCAGCAGCTTAGCGGGACAAGGGGGCTACACCTTC; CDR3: CASSLAGQGGYTF
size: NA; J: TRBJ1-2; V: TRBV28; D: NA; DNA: TGTGCCAGCGGGGACACTGGGAGAGAAGAGGGCTACACCTTC; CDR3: CASGDTGREEGYTF
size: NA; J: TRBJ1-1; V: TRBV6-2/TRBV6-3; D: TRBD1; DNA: TGTGCCAGCAGTTACTGGACAGGGGAGACTGAAGCTTTCTTT; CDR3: CASSYWTGETEAFF
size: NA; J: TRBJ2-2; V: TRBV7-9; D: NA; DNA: TGTGCCAGCAGGCTCTCGGGATCGACCACCGGGGAGCTGTTTTTT; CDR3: CASRLSGSTTGELFF
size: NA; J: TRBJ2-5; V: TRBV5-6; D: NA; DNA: TGTGCCAGCAGCTTGGCCGGGGGTATCCGCCACGGGACCCAGTACTTC; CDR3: CASSLAGGIRHGTQYF
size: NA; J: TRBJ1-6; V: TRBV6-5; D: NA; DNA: TGTGCCAGCAGTTACGGGGACTCGGGATCACCCCTCCACTTT; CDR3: CASSYGDSGSPLHF
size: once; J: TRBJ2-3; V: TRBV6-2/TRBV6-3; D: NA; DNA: TGTGCCAGCAGTTACCCAGTCCCCAAAACGCAGTATTTT; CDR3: CASSYPVPKTQYF
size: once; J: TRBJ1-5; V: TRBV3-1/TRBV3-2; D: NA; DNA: TGTGCCAGCAGCCAGTCCCCGGGCAATCAGCCCCAGCATTTT; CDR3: CASSQSPGNQPQHF
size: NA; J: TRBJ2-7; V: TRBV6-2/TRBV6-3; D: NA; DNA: TGTGCCAGCAGTTATAGGGGCACGGGCGAGCAGTACTTC; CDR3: CASSYRGTGEQYF
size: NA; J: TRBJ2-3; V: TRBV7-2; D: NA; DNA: TGTGCCAGCAGCTTATCCTTGTTGGATACGCAGTATTTT; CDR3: CASSLSLLDTQYF
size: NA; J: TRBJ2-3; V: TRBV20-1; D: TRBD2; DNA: TGCAGTGCTAGTCTTGGGGGGGGACGTATAGTGTTGAGCACAGATACGCAGTATTTT; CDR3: CSASLGGGRIVLSTDTQYF
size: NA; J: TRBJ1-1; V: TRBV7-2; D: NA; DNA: TGTGCCAGCAGCTCATTCTACAACACTGAAGCTTTCTTT; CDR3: CASSSFYNTEAFF
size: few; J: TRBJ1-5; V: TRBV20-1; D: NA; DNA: TGCAGTGCTAGTCCAGGGGGCAATCAGCCCCAGCATTTT; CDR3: CSASPGGNQPQHF
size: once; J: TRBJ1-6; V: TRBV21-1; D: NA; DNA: TGTGCCAGCAGCAAAGGATGGTCGTCCTTGGGCAGACCTCCAAAGAGCTCCTATAATTCACCCCTCCACTTT; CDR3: CASSKGWSSLGRPPKSSYNSPLHF
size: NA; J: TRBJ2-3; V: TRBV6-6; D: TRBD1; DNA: TGTGCCAGCAAGGGACAGACCACAGATACGCAGTATTTT; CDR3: CASKGQTTDTQYF
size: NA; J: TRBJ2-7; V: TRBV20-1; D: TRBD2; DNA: TGCAGTGCTAGTGGGGTAGCGGGGGGCCCACCCAACGAGCAGTACTTC; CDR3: CSASGVAGGPPNEQYF
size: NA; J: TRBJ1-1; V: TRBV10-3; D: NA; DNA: TGTGCCATCAGTGAGTCGACGGGGGTGGCTGAAGCTTTCTTT; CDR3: CAISESTGVAEAFF
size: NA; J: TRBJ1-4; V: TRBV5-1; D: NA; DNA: TGCGCCAGCAGCTTGCAGGAATTTGGGGAAAAACTGTTTTTT; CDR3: CASSLQEFGEKLFF
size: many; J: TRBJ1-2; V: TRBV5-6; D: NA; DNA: TGTGCCAGCAGTGGGGGGGACACATTCTCACCCTATGGCTACACCTTC; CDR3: CASSGGDTFSPYGYTF
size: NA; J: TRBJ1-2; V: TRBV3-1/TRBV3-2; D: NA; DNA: TGTGCCAGCAGCCGACAGATCCAAGGCTATGGCTACACCTTC; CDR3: CASSRQIQGYGYTF
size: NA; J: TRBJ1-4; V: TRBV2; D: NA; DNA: TGTGCCAGCAGTGATCAGGGTGAAAAACTGTTTTTT; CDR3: CASSDQGEKLFF
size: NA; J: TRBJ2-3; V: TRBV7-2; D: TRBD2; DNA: TGTGCCAGCAGCTTAACCGGGACTAGCGGCACAGATACGCAGTATTTT; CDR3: CASSLTGTSGTDTQYF
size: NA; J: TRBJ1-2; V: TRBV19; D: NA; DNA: TGTGCCAGTAGTATAGATGGCTTCAGAACCAACTATGGCTACACCTTC; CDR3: CASSIDGFRTNYGYTF